This T cell receptor beta chain was observed in a study of cytomegalovirus exposure and HLA in healthy donors. Both 60 Vbeta primers and 13 Jbeta primers went into the PCR. Repertoires were generated with immunoSEQ multiplex PCR, while TCRdb's copy carries only in-frame clones and drops some. The top ten clones hold around 1.7% of a sample with around 250,000 clones, about 90% of them seen once. Note on this clone: Its antigen is currently unknown. The limits of the CDR3 on the DNA are not certain, so only TCRdb's listed CDR3 is given.

Study results and limitations: More clonal expansion characterized HLA-associated TCR beta chains than equally common others in a later analysis. Previous analysis showed most TCR beta V segments were productive about 87% or about 30% of the time. HLA alleles were associated with 17,000 or so TCR beta sequences in a later analysis at 0.05 false discovery rate.

The sample comprised PBMCs. This TCR was sampled from a girl aged 2 to 10 in good health and CMV-seronegative.

The CDR3 loop reads CASSLDSGFLAVQYF. This rearrangement joins TRBV5-1 to TRBJ2-7; the DNA was not compared with TRBD1, the D call given in the table. 15 amino acids form the CDR3, both terminal residues included. The germline V gene encodes CDR1 SGHRS and CDR2 YFSETQ.